This T cell receptor (beta chain) was sequenced during a study of Tregs in tolerant kidney transplant recipients. Notes on the study in general: Findings come from small patient numbers and require larger validation.

Libraries were prepared by immunoSEQ multiplex PCR; TCRdb keeps only in-frame clonotypes and omits some of them. The sample is made up of around 5,600 clones, and the top ten hold 6.7% of it. Recipients received nonmyeloablative bone marrow transplants from related graft donors, with transient mixed chimerism. Thawed PBMCs were FACS-sorted into unstimulated CD4+CD25+CD127- regulatory T cells, CD4+CD25- non-regulatory cells, CD4 and CD8 cells. As concerns this clone: What it binds is not known. The read ends 3 residues before the CDR3 terminus; that terminus is restored from the germline J gene.

CDR3 size: 17 residues. Germline loops: CDR1 LNHDA, CDR2 SQIVND (reference sequence). This specimen was CD4+ T cells from blood (PBMCs), taken roughly 15 months after the transplant. This TCR was sampled from a human patient who received a combined kidney and bone marrow transplant. Some T cells may be the graft donor's. This chain uses TRBV19 with TRBJ1-1, with 7 positions matching TRBD1. The CDR3 is CASTRWGDSVEGGRAFF. The DNA read from the CDR3 is TGTGCCAGTACCCGATGGGGGGACAGTGTTGAAGGCGGGCGA. Full variable domain (rest looked up from reference TRBV19 and TRBJ1-1): DGGITQSPKYLFRKEGQNVTLSCEQNLNHDAMYWYRQDPGQGLRLIYYSQIVNDFQKGDIAEGYSVSREKKESFPLTVTSAQKNPTAFYLCASTRWGDSVEGGRAFFGQGTRLTVV.